Each of the 25 T cell receptor beta chains below was sequenced from the same sample in a study of T cells in Graves' hyperthyroidism and ophthalmopathy (dated by TCRdb to the late 2010s). Receptor libraries were prepared by multiplex PCR. This sample was sequenced with an Illumina HiSeq 2000. Amplification of TCR beta CDR3 regions was carried out from RNA transcripts. A first-round RT-PCR of the TCR CDR3 used the HTBI primer set with the Qiagen OneStep RT-PCR kit. The raw public reads went through TCRdb reprocessing: fastp at Q25, MiXCR clone calling, in-frame beta chains kept. Each CDR3 protein gets just one entry, which takes the most common genes and DNA from the rows behind it. The sample table holds around 520,000 distinct CDR3 sequences, of which 13% to 15% were seen once. Roughly 17% of the sample rests with the top ten. The specimen sequenced was blood. These receptors all come from a woman younger than 35 with Graves' hyperthyroidism.

This clonotype was detected ten times or more. The chain combines TRBV18 with TRBJ2-1; D perhaps matches TRBD1 (5 bases). Trimming cost V 2 bases and J 10 bases, with 9 bases left between them. Germline CDR1 KGHSH, CDR2 LQKENI. CDR3 length: 12 amino acids. For the CDR3, the DNA is TGTGCCAGCTCACCAGGGGCAGGAGAGCAGTTCTTC. As protein: CASSPGAGEQFF.

At least ten counts were recorded for this clonotype. The chain carries TRBV13 and TRBJ2-7; 10 nucleotides match TRBD1. Germline values: CDR1 PRHDT, CDR2 FYEKMQ (reference sequence). J was trimmed by 5 bases and V by 4 bases; bases with no gene match: 11. CDR3 length: 16 residues. The chain's CDR3 is CASSSLWGQGSHEQYF. The CDR3 nucleotides are TGTGCCAGCAGCTCACTATGGGGACAGGGGTCCCACGAGCAGTACTTC.

About this clonotype itself: It is likely a read error, because the conserved phenylalanine at the end of the CDR3 is missing. The V gene is TRBV9, the J gene TRBJ2-1, with 9 nucleotides matching TRBD2. Trimming at V came to 4 bases and at J to 5 bases, leaving 7 bases not matched to a gene. Germline CDR1 SGDLS, CDR2 YYNGEE. The CDR3 contains 15 residues. The CDR3 DNA sequence: TGTGCCAGCAGCCCTAGCGGGAAGTCCGACAATGAGCAGTTCTAC. This sequence encodes CASSPSGKSDNEQFY.

The chain employs TRBV6-5 and TRBJ2-3, with 11 bases aligning to TRBD1. CDR3 length equals 17 residues. The trim removed 0 bases at V and 5 bases at J, leaving 7 bases unmatched. Looked up from germline, CDR1 is MNHEY and CDR2 is SVGAGI. The CDR3 here is CASSYSDRGPFLDTQYF. CDR3 bases: TGTGCCAGCAGTTACTCGGACAGGGGGCCTTTTTTAGATACGCAGTATTTT.

This clonotype was seen at least ten times. This chain uses TRBV3-1 with TRBJ1-2; 7 positions match TRBD1. Germline V gene sequence: CDR1 LGHDT, CDR2 YNNKEL (reference sequence). The CDR3 is 15 residues long. The V gene end was trimmed by 0 bases and the J gene end by 4 bases; junction bases not matched to a gene: 5. CDR3 residues: CASSQDRDSFYGYTF. The CDR3 nucleotides are TGTGCCAGCAGCCAAGATAGGGACAGCTTCTATGGCTACACCTTC.

This clonotype was seen many times. CDR3 coding DNA: TGCGCCAGCAGCTTGGGGACTCTCAATCAGCCCCAGCATTTT. Protein sequence: CASSLGTLNQPQHF. The J gene is TRBJ1-5, the V gene TRBV5-1; no clear D. V was pared by 0 bases and J by 3 bases, with 7 bases between. The CDR3 is 14 amino acids. Per the germline V gene, CDR1 is SGHRS and CDR2 is YFSETQ.

This clonotype was detected many times. The chain uses TRBV3-1 and TRBJ1-2, with D unclear. V was shortened by 0 bases and J by 6 bases, with 14 bases between the two germline ends. This CDR3 has 15 amino acids. Germline values: CDR1 LGHDT, CDR2 YNNKEL (reference sequence). CDR3 in amino acids: CASSQELTAPDGYTF. CDR3 sequence (DNA): TGTGCCAGCAGCCAAGAGTTGACGGCCCCGGATGGCTACACCTTC.

Concerning this clonotype: A single base separates this from a much larger clone, so it may be a read error. The V gene is TRBV2, the J gene TRBJ2-6, with D maybe TRBD1 (6 bases). The CDR3 has 14 amino acids. V gave up 6 bases and J gave up 0 bases, with 6 bases separating them. From germline, CDR1 is SNHLY and CDR2 FYNNEI. Here the CDR3 reads CASRTGSGANVLTF. The CDR3 coding sequence is TGTGCCAGCAGGACAGGCTCTGGGGCCAACGTCCTGACTTTC.

The chain links TRBV7-9 to TRBJ2-1, with D hard to call. Germline CDR1 is SEHNR and CDR2 is FQNEAQ (reference sequence). CDR3 length: 15 amino acids. Trimming took off 6 bases at V and 5 bases at J, with 17 bases between the two ends. The CDR3 spells CASSKGSRENNEQFF. CDR3 coding DNA: TGTGCCAGCAGTAAAGGGTCTAGAGAAAACAATGAGCAGTTCTTC.

There are many counts of this clonotype. The V and J genes are TRBV5-1 and TRBJ2-3; D gene unclear. CDR3 length: 16 residues. Germline CDR1 reads SGHRS; CDR2 reads YFSETQ. Trimming removed 4 bases from V and 0 bases from J, with 15 bases in between. DNA of the CDR3: TGCGCCAGCAGCCCCCCCTCGGGCGGTAGCACAGATACGCAGTATTTT. Protein product: CASSPPSGGSTDTQYF. Full variable domain (remainder filled in from reference TRBV5-1 and TRBJ2-3): KAGVTQTPRYLIKTRGQQVTLSCSPISGHRSVSWYQQTPGQGLQFLFEYFSETQRNKGNFPGRFSGRQFSNSRSEMNVSTLELGDSALYLCASSPPSGGSTDTQYFGPGTRLTVL.

The table lists this clonotype with many counts. This rearrangement joins TRBV7-2 to TRBJ2-1; D is uncertain. Trimming cost V 2 bases and J 4 bases, with 18 bases left between them. The CDR3 loop spans 17 amino acids. Germline values: CDR1 SGHTA, CDR2 FQGNSA. The CDR3 spells CASSLSGGRWVYNEQFF. The CDR3 region has the DNA TGTGCCAGCAGCTTAAGTGGTGGTCGATGGGTATACAATGAGCAGTTCTTC.

This clonotype was counted at least ten times. The rearrangement uses TRBV7-8 and TRBJ2-7; TRBD2 aligns across 7 bases. Germline values: CDR1 SGHVS, CDR2 FQNEAQ. With V trimmed by 1 base and J by 3 bases, 6 bases remained unmatched. This CDR3 spans 15 amino acids. CDR3 amino acids: CASSLGGRGGYEQYF. CDR3 DNA sequence: TGTGCCAGCAGCTTAGGCGGGAGAGGCGGCTACGAGCAGTACTTC.

This clonotype was counted many times. The rearrangement joins TRBV20-1 to TRBJ2-3; 8 positions match TRBD2. Germline CDR1 reads DFQATT; CDR2 reads SNEGSKA (reference sequence). The CDR3 is made up of 17 amino acids. V gave up 4 bases and J gave up 2 bases; unmatched junction bases: 14. CDR3 coding DNA: TGCAGTGCTAAACCCCCCGTGGGAGCGGGAGTCACAGATACGCAGTATTTT. Residues: CSAKPPVGAGVTDTQYF.

This clonotype was picked up many times. The chain links TRBV12-3 or TRBV12-4 to TRBJ2-2; 12 nucleotides agree with TRBD2. This CDR3 is built from 16 residues. V was pared by 3 bases and J by 7 bases, with 6 bases of the junction left unmatched. The CDR3 is CASSFPTSGSIGELFF. CDR3 nucleotides: TGTGCCAGCAGTTTCCCGACTAGCGGGAGCATCGGGGAGCTGTTTTTT.

Many counts were recorded for this clonotype. The genes are TRBV20-1 and TRBJ2-7; 7 bases match TRBD2. Trimming at V came to 4 bases and at J to 0 bases, leaving 15 bases not matched to a gene. This CDR3 has 17 amino acids. Germline V gene lookup returns CDR1 DFQATT and CDR2 SNEGSKA (reference sequence). The CDR3 sequence is CSAKREGPLGTSYEQYF. The CDR3 region has the DNA TGCAGTGCTAAGAGGGAGGGGCCTCTTGGGACCTCCTACGAGCAGTACTTC.

This clonotype was found many times. This chain links TRBV3-1 with TRBJ2-2; the D gene is possibly TRBD2 (6 bases). The germline gives CDR1 LGHDT, CDR2 YNNKEL (reference sequence). Trimming stripped 2 bases from V and 8 bases from J, with 15 bases between. The CDR3 sequence is 15 residues long. CDR3: CASSQIPGRPGELFF. CDR3 in DNA: TGTGCCAGCAGCCAAATACCAGGGAGGCCAGGGGAGCTGTTTTTT.

A remark on this clonotype: A much larger clone lies a single base off, so this may be a read error. The chain combines TRBV20-1 with TRBJ2-1, with a weak D call TRBD2 (5 bases). The germline V gene encodes CDR1 DFQATT and CDR2 SNEGSKA (reference sequence). There are 14 residues in the CDR3. The V end lost 0 bases, the J end lost 9 bases, and 15 bases lay between the germline ends. The CDR3, as DNA: TGCAGTGCTAGAGATAGTAGGACTTGGGGTGAGCAGTTCTTC. As protein: CSARDSRTWGEQFF.

This clonotype has ten or more counts. The genes are TRBV14 and TRBJ2-1, with D perhaps TRBD2 (6 bases). V was trimmed by 5 bases and J by 6 bases, leaving 17 bases between them. This CDR3 is 15 amino acids long. The germline V gene has CDR1 SGHDN and CDR2 FVKESK. This CDR3 reads CASSALASDFNEQFF. CDR3 DNA: TGTGCCAGCAGCGCCCTAGCGTCGGACTTCAATGAGCAGTTCTTC. The full variable domain, with the rest looked up from reference TRBV14 and TRBJ2-1, is EAGVTQFPSHSVIEKGQTVTLRCDPISGHDNLYWYRRVMGKEIKFLLHFVKESKQDESGMPNNRFLAERTGGTYSTLKVQPAELEDSGVYFCASSALASDFNEQFFGPGTRLTVL.

This clonotype was counted many times. V is TRBV2 and J is TRBJ2-5, with TRBD2 matching 10 bases. Germline V gene data show CDR1 as SNHLY and CDR2 as FYNNEI. The junction had 13 bases not matched to a gene; V was cut back by 6 bases and J by 6 bases. The CDR3 contains 16 residues. The CDR3 nucleotides are TGTGCCAGCAGGCCATTAGCGGGAGGACGGGAGAAGACCCAGTACTTC. It encodes CASRPLAGGREKTQYF.

In its sample, this clonotype was seen many times. The genes are TRBV7-2 and TRBJ2-3, with D perhaps matching TRBD2 (6 bases). Trimming stripped 2 bases from V and 4 bases from J, with 16 bases between. Looked up from germline, CDR1 is SGHTA and CDR2 is FQGNSA. The CDR3 spans 16 residues. The CDR3, as DNA: TGTGCCAGCAGCTTAAGGGAGACTAGTTCCCCAGATACGCAGTATTTT. Translating gives CASSLRETSSPDTQYF.

This clonotype has a handful of counts. V is TRBV2 and J is TRBJ1-1, with D tentatively TRBD1 (5 bases). The germline V gene encodes CDR1 SNHLY and CDR2 FYNNEI. V was trimmed by 1 base and J by 8 bases, leaving 11 bases between them. CDR3 length equals 13 residues. This chain's CDR3 is CASSEVRQKEAFF. The CDR3 DNA sequence: TGTGCCAGCAGTGAAGTAAGACAGAAAGAAGCTTTCTTT.

This clonotype was seen repeatedly, ten times or more. A much larger clone lies one base from this, so it may be a read error. V usage is TRBV10-3 and J usage is TRBJ1-5; the D is unclear. The V and J ends lost 6 bases and 3 bases respectively, with 15 bases between them. CDR3 length equals 15 residues. The germline CDR1 and CDR2 sequences are ENHRY and SYGVKD. For the CDR3, the DNA is TGTGCCATCAGCCCCGGCTTGGGTGACAATCAGCCCCAGCATTTT. Protein product: CAISPGLGDNQPQHF.

With respect to this clonotype: Relative to the germline gene, one junction end is altered; a read error may explain this. The V call is TRBV9, the J call TRBJ2-2; D uncertain. The CDR3 sequence is 15 residues long. Germline loops: CDR1 SGDLS, CDR2 YYNGEE. CDR3 sequence (DNA): TGTGCCAGCAGCGTAGAGGTTAAGGCTCCCGGTGAGCTGTTTTTT. It yields the protein CASSVEVKAPGELFF. The whole variable domain, remainder taken from reference TRBV9 and TRBJ2-2, is DSGVTQTPKHLITATGQRVTLRCSPRSGDLSVYWYQQSLDQGLQFLIQYYNGEERAKGNILERFSAQQFPDLHSELNLSSLELGDSALYFCASSVEVKAPGELFFGEGSRLTVL.

This chain joins TRBV3-1 and TRBJ2-1; 15 positions agree with TRBD2. The ends lost 1 base at V and 15 bases at J; junction bases unmatched: 22. Germline CDR1 is LGHDT and CDR2 is YNNKEL (reference sequence). The CDR3 spans 20 residues. CDR3 sequence (DNA): TGTGCCAGCAGCCAAGGTCAGGGGTTAACTTCGGGGACTAGCGGGAGGAGGCGGTTCTTC. It encodes CASSQGQGLTSGTSGRRRFF.

The sample holds many counts of this clonotype. The gene calls are TRBV30 and TRBJ1-2; 11 bases agree with TRBD1. Germline V gives CDR1 GTSNPN, CDR2 SVGIG (reference sequence). Trimming removed 1 base from V and 7 bases from J; junction bases left unmatched: 8. CDR3 length equals 15 residues. As DNA, the CDR3 is TGTGCCTGGAGTGCCCGCGGACAGGGGGCATGTGGCTACACCTTC. It codes for CAWSARGQGACGYTF. Drawing the rest from reference TRBV30 and TRBJ1-2, the complete variable domain is SQTIHQWPATLVQPVGSPLSLECTVEGTSNPNLYWYRQAAGRGLQLLFYSVGIGQISSEVPQNLSASRPQDRQFILSSKKLLLSDSGFYLCAWSARGQGACGYTFGSGTRLTVV.